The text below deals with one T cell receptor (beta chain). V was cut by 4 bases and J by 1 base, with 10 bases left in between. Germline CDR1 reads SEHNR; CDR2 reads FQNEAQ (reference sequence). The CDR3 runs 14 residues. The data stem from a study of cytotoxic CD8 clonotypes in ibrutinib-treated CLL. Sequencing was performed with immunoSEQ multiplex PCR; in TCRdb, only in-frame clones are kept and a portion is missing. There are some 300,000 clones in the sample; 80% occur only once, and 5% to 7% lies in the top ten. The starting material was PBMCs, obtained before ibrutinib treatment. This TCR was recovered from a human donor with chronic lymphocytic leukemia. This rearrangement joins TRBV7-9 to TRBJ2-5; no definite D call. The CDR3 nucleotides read TGTGCCAGCAGCTACGGCTTGGGCCAAGAGACCCAGTACTTC. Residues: CASSYGLGQETQYF.